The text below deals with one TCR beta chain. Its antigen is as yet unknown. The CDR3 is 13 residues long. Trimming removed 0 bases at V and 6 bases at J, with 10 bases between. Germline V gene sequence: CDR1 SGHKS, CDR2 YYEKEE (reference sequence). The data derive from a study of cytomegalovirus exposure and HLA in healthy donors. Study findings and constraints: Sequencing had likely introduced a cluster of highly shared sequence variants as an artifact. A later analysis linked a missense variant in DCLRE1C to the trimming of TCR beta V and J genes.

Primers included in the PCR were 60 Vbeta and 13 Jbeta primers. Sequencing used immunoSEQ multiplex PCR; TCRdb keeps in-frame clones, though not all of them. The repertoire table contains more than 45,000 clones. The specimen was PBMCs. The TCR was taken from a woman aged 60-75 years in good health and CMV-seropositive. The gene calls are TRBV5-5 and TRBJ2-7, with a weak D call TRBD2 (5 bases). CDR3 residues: CASSLARAGEQYF. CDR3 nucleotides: TGTGCCAGCAGCTTGGCGAGGGCGGGCGAGCAGTACTTC.